This TCR beta chain appears in the sequencing data of a study of shared clonotypes between healthy human individuals. Study-level findings and limits: Lower generation probabilities were found for non-shared clonotypes than for those shared by all four donors.

Of note for this clone: The target antigen is unknown.

The germline V and J ends were trimmed by 7 bases and 0 bases, with 9 bases remaining between them. Germline CDR1 is SNHLY and CDR2 is FYNNEI. The CDR3 spans 14 residues. Per the original data handling: Sequence data from immunoSEQ were junction-only and lacked quality scores; consequently, filtering differed. Assay used: immunoSEQ multiplex PCR; TCRdb lists only in-frame clones, some missing. V, J and clone size reflect that table, while D and trimming were determined from the DNA. This table has around 240,000 clones, 60% to 70% appearing once. All of the donors resided in Nashville, Tennessee, and each was a Caucasian adult.

The J gene is TRBJ1-4, the V gene TRBV2; D is undetermined. The TCR originated in a man between 25 and 39 years old in good health. The specimen sequenced was memory CD4+ T cells sorted from blood. As for subset: CD45RA-negative fraction. CDR3 residues: CASTVEATNEKLFF. DNA for the CDR3: TGTGCCAGCACAGTGGAGGCAACTAATGAAAAACTGTTTTTT.